The 5 T cell receptor beta chains given below trace back to one sample, sequenced in a study of shared T cell receptors in the human thymus. The table came from immunoSEQ multiplex PCR; TCRdb's copy has only in-frame clones and leaves some out. There are 720,000 or so clones in the sample; around 85% occur only once, and 0.0095% to 0.011% lies in the top ten. This same sample was also part of a study on human thymus T cells.

The sequenced sample was thymocytes. The source is a girl under two years old with a congenital heart defect.

The V and J genes are TRBV7-6 and TRBJ2-7, with D tentatively TRBD2 (6 bases). This CDR3 spans 22 amino acids. Germline assignment: CDR1 SGHVS and CDR2 FNYEAQ. Trimming pared 3 bases from V and 2 bases from J, leaving 35 bases between. This CDR3 reads CASSFRAVPPRGTSTPTYEQYF. The CDR3 DNA follows: TGTGCCAGCAGCTTTAGAGCAGTTCCCCCAAGAGGGACTTCAACCCCCACCTACGAGCAGTACTTC.

The chain uses TRBV4-1 and TRBJ1-2; D is ambiguous. The CDR3 has 16 residues. CDR1 is MGHRA and CDR2 is YSYEKL in the germline V gene. Deletions cut 0 bases from V and 3 bases from J, with 14 bases between. Here the CDR3 reads CASSQDRRILDYGYTF. The CDR3 nucleotides read TGCGCCAGCAGCCAAGATAGAAGAATTCTCGACTATGGCTACACCTTC.

Remarks on this clone: Other DNA sequences in the same sample also yield this CDR3. J is TRBJ2-2 and V is TRBV27, with D hard to call. The CDR3 has 12 residues. V shed 3 bases and J shed 4 bases, with 3 bases lying between them. Looked up from germline, CDR1 is MNHEY and CDR2 is SMNVEV (reference sequence). CDR3 nucleotides: TGTGCCAGCAGTTTCGGCACCGGGGAGCTGTTTTTT. Amino acid sequence: CASSFGTGELFF.

This clone showed up just once. The V call is TRBV15, the J call TRBJ1-5, with D possibly matching TRBD1 (6 bases). Germline assignment: CDR1 LNHNV and CDR2 YYDKDF (reference sequence). The CDR3 runs 18 residues. V was trimmed by 5 bases and J by 5 bases, leaving 25 bases between them. In DNA form, the CDR3 reads TGTGCCACCAGCGGGGGGGGGCCTTCAAGGGCAGACGATCAGCCCCAGCATTTT. Translated: CATSGGGPSRADDQPQHF.

The chain recombines TRBV27 with TRBJ1-1; 7 bases line up with TRBD1. The V and J ends lost 6 bases and 1 base, in that order; junction bases with no gene match: 11. CDR3 length: 16 residues. Looked up from germline, CDR1 is MNHEY and CDR2 is SMNVEV (reference sequence). The chain's CDR3 is CASRHSQGDSNTEAFF. Here the CDR3 DNA reads TGTGCCAGCAGACACTCCCAGGGGGACTCGAACACTGAAGCTTTCTTT.